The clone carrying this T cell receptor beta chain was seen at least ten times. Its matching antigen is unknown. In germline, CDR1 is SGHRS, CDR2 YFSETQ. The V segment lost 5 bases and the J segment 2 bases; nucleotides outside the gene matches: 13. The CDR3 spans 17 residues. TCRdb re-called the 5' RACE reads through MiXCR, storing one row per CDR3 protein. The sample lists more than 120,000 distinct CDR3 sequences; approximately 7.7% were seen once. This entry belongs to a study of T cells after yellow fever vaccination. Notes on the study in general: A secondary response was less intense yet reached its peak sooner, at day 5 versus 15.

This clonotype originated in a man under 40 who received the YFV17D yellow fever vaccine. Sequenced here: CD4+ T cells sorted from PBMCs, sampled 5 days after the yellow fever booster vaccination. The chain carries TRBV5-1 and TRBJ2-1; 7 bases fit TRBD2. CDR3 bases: TGCGCCAGCAGACCATACTCTAGCGGAGGAGCCTACAATGAGCAGTTCTTC. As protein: CASRPYSSGGAYNEQFF.